A selection of T cell receptor beta chains follows, all from one sample in a study of immune cell composition in non-small cell lung cancer. Some clones are missing from TCRdb's copy, which holds only in-frame ones; the method was immunoSEQ multiplex PCR. Of some 3,300 clones detected, approximately 80% appear once; the ten largest clones hold approximately 9.8%. The material sequenced was non-adjacent lung tissue. The receptors stem from a human donor with non-small cell lung cancer. Both conserved end residues are part of each CDR3. D genes are given only for firm matches. Only some rows state a clone size, as once, few, many or a class for expanded clones.

DNA	CDR3	V	size	D	J
TGTGCCAGCACCACTCGCGGGAGTGGCTCAATTGTGCAGTACTTC	CASTTRGSGSIVQYF	TRBV28	few	TRBD2	TRBJ2-7
TGTGCCAGCAGTGGGGGGGATGCTGGCAATCAGCCCCAGCATTTT	CASSGGDAGNQPQHF	TRBV2	-	-	TRBJ1-5
TGTGCCTGGATCGACAGGGGCAGCTCTGGGGCCAACGTCCTGACTTTC	CAWIDRGSSGANVLTF	TRBV30	-	TRBD1	TRBJ2-6
TGTGCCAGCAGTGATGGCGGGAGTTTTGAGACCCAGTACTTC	CASSDGGSFETQYF	TRBV2	-	TRBD2	TRBJ2-5
TGTGCCAGCAGCCAACAGGGTCGGGCAAATGAGCAGTTCTTC	CASSQQGRANEQFF	TRBV2	-	-	TRBJ2-1
TGTGCCAGCAGCTTTATAGCGGGAGTAACAGATACGCAGTATTTT	CASSFIAGVTDTQYF	TRBV7-2	-	TRBD2	TRBJ2-3
TGTGCCAGCACCACCTCCTTCGCAGGCAGGGGGTTCACTGAAGCTTTCTTT	CASTTSFAGRGFTEAFF	TRBV28	-	TRBD1	TRBJ1-1
TGTGCCAGCAGCTCCCTGGCTCCCTCTGGAAACACCATATATTTT	CASSSLAPSGNTIYF	TRBV11-2	-	-	TRBJ1-3
TGCGCCAGCAGCCAGATTTCCCTGCTGCTGGGTGGCTACGAGCAGTACTTC	CASSQISLLLGGYEQYF	TRBV4-1	few	-	TRBJ2-7
TGTGCCAGCAGTCCCAGACTTCTTAATGAGCAGTTCTTC	CASSPRLLNEQFF	TRBV27	few	-	TRBJ2-1
TGTGCCAGCAGTGCCTACATCACCGGGGAGCTGTTTTTT	CASSAYITGELFF	TRBV27	large	-	TRBJ2-2
TGCGCCAGCAGCCAAGAAGCCGGAAACGAGCAGTACTTC	CASSQEAGNEQYF	TRBV4-3	-	-	TRBJ2-7
TGTGCCAGCAGCTTAGGAGGGCGCAATGAGCAGTTCTTC	CASSLGGRNEQFF	TRBV7-3	-	-	TRBJ2-1
TGTGCCAGCAGCCCGCCGTTGATTGCCGACCGGGGGACCCAGTACTTC	CASSPPLIADRGTQYF	TRBV11-2	-	-	TRBJ2-5
TGCGCCAGCAGCTTGAAGGCGGGAGGGCCCTACGAGCAGTACTTC	CASSLKAGGPYEQYF	TRBV5-1	-	TRBD2	TRBJ2-7
TGTGCCAGCTCACCGGGACTAGCGGGGTTTAGCACAGATACGCAGTATTTT	CASSPGLAGFSTDTQYF	TRBV18	once	TRBD2	TRBJ2-3
TGTGCCAGCTCAGGTCAGGGTTCCTACGAGCAGTACTTC	CASSGQGSYEQYF	TRBV18	-	-	TRBJ2-7
TGCGCCAGCAGGGCCCAGCGGGACGACAATGAGCAGTTCTTC	CASRAQRDDNEQFF	TRBV5-1	-	TRBD2	TRBJ2-1
TGTGCTAGCAGCCTCGACAGGGATGAGACCCAGTACTTC	CASSLDRDETQYF	TRBV7-7	-	TRBD1	TRBJ2-5
TGTGCCAGCAGCCAAGAGAGTTCGGGACTAGCCCCAGATGAGCAGTTCTTC	CASSQESSGLAPDEQFF	TRBV4-2	few	TRBD2	TRBJ2-1
TGTGCCAGCAGCTTAGGGGACATTCGGGCGGGAGGAGTCACCGGGGAGCTGTTTTTT	CASSLGDIRAGGVTGELFF	TRBV7-9	-	TRBD2	TRBJ2-2
TGTGCCATCGGAGGTGGCGGGAGGGCCGAAGAGACCCAGTACTTC	CAIGGGGRAEETQYF	TRBV10-3	-	TRBD2	TRBJ2-5
TGTGCCAGCAGCTTAAGGCTGGGGGGCACAGATACGCAGTATTTT	CASSLRLGGTDTQYF	TRBV7-8	-	-	TRBJ2-3
TGTGCCAGCGTCCGTGGGAGTGAAGAGACCCAGTACTTC	CASVRGSEETQYF	TRBV6-1	-	-	TRBJ2-5